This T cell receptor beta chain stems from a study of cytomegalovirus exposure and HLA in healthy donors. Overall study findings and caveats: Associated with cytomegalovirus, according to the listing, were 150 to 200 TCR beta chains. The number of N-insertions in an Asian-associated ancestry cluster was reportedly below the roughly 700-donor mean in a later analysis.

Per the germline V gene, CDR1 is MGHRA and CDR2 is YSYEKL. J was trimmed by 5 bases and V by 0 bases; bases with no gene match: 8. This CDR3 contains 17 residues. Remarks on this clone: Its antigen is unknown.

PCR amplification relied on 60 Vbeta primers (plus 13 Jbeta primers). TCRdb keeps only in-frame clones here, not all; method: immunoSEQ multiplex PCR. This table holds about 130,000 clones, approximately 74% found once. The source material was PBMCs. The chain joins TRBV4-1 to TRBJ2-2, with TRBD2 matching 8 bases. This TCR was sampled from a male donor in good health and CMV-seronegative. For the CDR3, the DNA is TGCGCCAGCAGCCAAGAAGTCGGGGGGGGCCGGACCGGGGAGCTGTTTTTT. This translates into CASSQEVGGGRTGELFF.